The rows below give T cell receptor beta chains drawn from one sample of a study of a mutant IDH1 vaccine in newly diagnosed glioma. Their specific antigens are unknown. This table comes from immunoSEQ multiplex PCR, and its TCRdb copy is limited to in-frame clones, with some not included. Among 20,000 to 25,000 clones listed, roughly four fifths were seen once. Sample: PBMCs, taken from a glioma patient whose treatment included an IDH1 peptide vaccine. These receptors were collected from a man aged 30 to 45 with glioma. Both conserved end residues are part of each CDR3. The order of the fields is D gene, V gene, J gene, clone size, CDR3 DNA, CDR3 protein. The D gene is left open where the match is weak. Clone size, where shown, is once, few, many, or a class for clones that have expanded.

>NA|TRBV7-8|TRBJ1-2|NA
TGTGCCAGCAGCCTCCGGGCCGTGATCCTGGGACCCTATGGCTACACCTTC
CASSLRAVILGPYGYTF
>TRBD1|TRBV7-9|TRBJ2-6|NA
TGTGCCAGCAGCCCACCGACAGGGGCTGGGGCCAACGTCCTGACTTTC
CASSPPTGAGANVLTF
>TRBD1|TRBV6-6|TRBJ2-7|once
TGTGCCAGCACCCTCGACAGGGGTAGAAACGAGCAGTACTTC
CASTLDRGRNEQYF
>NA|TRBV2|TRBJ2-7|NA
TGTGCCAGCAGGGGCACAGGGTCGACGGCCGAGCAGTACTTC
CASRGTGSTAEQYF
>NA|TRBV5-4|TRBJ2-7|NA
TGTGCCAGCAGCTTGGGTTACGAGCAGTACTTC
CASSLGYEQYF
>NA|TRBV30|TRBJ1-1|NA
TGTGCCTGGAGTGTACTGGGGACTGAAGCTTTCTTT
CAWSVLGTEAFF
>NA|TRBV7-6|TRBJ2-3|NA
TGTGCCAGCAGCCAAGCCGGGGGGCTCGACACAGATACGCAGTATTTT
CASSQAGGLDTDTQYF
>NA|TRBV20-1|TRBJ1-1|NA
TGCAGTGCTAGAGATAGAGCTGAAGCTTTCTTT
CSARDRAEAFF
>NA|TRBV14|TRBJ2-4|NA
TGTGCCAGCAGCGTATCCCCCTGGGGTACTTTAGCCAAAAACATTCAGTACTTC
CASSVSPWGTLAKNIQYF
>TRBD1|TRBV29-1|TRBJ2-7|NA
TGCAGCGTTGAATTGGCAGGGGGCGGCGACGAGCAGTACTTC
CSVELAGGGDEQYF
>NA|TRBV5-4|TRBJ2-6|NA
TGTGCCAGCAGCCCCGGCCAAGGGCTTACATCTGGGGCCAACGTCCTGACTTTC
CASSPGQGLTSGANVLTF
>TRBD1|TRBV7-9|TRBJ2-3|NA
TGTGCCAGCAGCGGGCAGGGGGCTAGGGATACGCAGTATTTT
CASSGQGARDTQYF
>TRBD1|TRBV6-5|TRBJ1-1|NA
TGTGCCAGCAGACCACCGGACAGGTTGAACACTGAAGCTTTCTTT
CASRPPDRLNTEAFF
>NA|TRBV7-9|TRBJ1-3|NA
TGTGCCAGCAGCTTAGGGGGGGGACCTGGAAACACCATATATTTT
CASSLGGGPGNTIYF
>NA|TRBV4-2|TRBJ2-7|NA
TGTGCCAGCAGCCAAGTTCCTGGCGACGAGCAGTACTTC
CASSQVPGDEQYF
>TRBD1|TRBV2|TRBJ1-5|medium-sized
TGTGCCAGCACCGGGACAGGGGAGGATCAGCCCCAGCATTTT
CASTGTGEDQPQHF
>TRBD2|TRBV30|TRBJ2-3|NA
TGTGCCTGGAGTCGAGAGCTTAGTGGGCTAGCGGGAGGGCCCGCAGATACGCAGTATTTT
CAWSRELSGLAGGPADTQYF
>TRBD1|TRBV6-6|TRBJ1-2|NA
TGTGCCAGCAGCTACCGGGACAGCCACAACTATGGCTACACCTTC
CASSYRDSHNYGYTF
>TRBD1|TRBV18|TRBJ2-7|NA
TGTGCCAGCTCAGACGCGGGACAGGGGGGCCGCTACGAGCAGTACTTC
CASSDAGQGGRYEQYF
>TRBD1|TRBV7-2|TRBJ1-3|NA
TGTGCCAGCAGCTCCGACAGGGGGTACGGAAACACCATATATTTT
CASSSDRGYGNTIYF
>TRBD1|TRBV19|TRBJ1-5|few
TGTGCCAGTAGCCACAACCCGAAACAGGGGAGCAATCAGCCCCAGCATTTT
CASSHNPKQGSNQPQHF
>TRBD1|TRBV5-1|TRBJ2-6|NA
TGCGCCAGCAGCTACGAACCCGGGACAGCCCTGACTTTC
CASSYEPGTALTF
>NA|TRBV19|TRBJ2-3|NA
TGTGCCAGTAGTGGAGGGTCTAGCGGCACAGATACGCAGTATTTT
CASSGGSSGTDTQYF
>NA|TRBV27|TRBJ1-2|few
TGTGCCAGCAGTTTCGGCGGGAACTATGGCTACACCTTC
CASSFGGNYGYTF
>NA|TRBV6-1|TRBJ2-1|NA
TGTGCCAGCAATGAGCAGTTCTTC
CASNEQFF
>TRBD1|TRBV5-1|TRBJ2-3|NA
TGCGCCAGCAGCTTGGGGGGACAGAGCACAGATACGCAGTATTTT
CASSLGGQSTDTQYF
>NA|TRBV27|TRBJ1-1|NA
TGTGCCAGCAGTCCAGCGGGGTCCATGAACACTGAAGCTTTCTTT
CASSPAGSMNTEAFF
>TRBD1|TRBV6-1|TRBJ2-7|NA
TGTGCCAGCAGTGGGAGGACAGGGGCCGACGAGCAGTACTTC
CASSGRTGADEQYF
>NA|TRBV5-6|TRBJ1-1|few
TGTGCCAGCAGCTTGGGATGGGGGAACACTGAAGCTTTCTTT
CASSLGWGNTEAFF
>NA|TRBV30|TRBJ2-5|NA
TGTGCCTGGAGTGTACGGTGGACCAGGTCATGGGAGACCCAGTACTTC
CAWSVRWTRSWETQYF
>NA|TRBV5-4|TRBJ2-7|once
TGTGCCAGCAGCTTGGGAGGGCTCGACGAGCAGTACTTC
CASSLGGLDEQYF
>NA|TRBV12-5|TRBJ1-2|NA
TGTGCTAGTGGTCAGGGCTATGGCTACACCTTC
CASGQGYGYTF